This is a list of T cell receptor beta chains from one sample in a study of blood T cell repertoires in COVID-19. Repertoires were generated with immunoSEQ multiplex PCR, while TCRdb's copy carries only in-frame clones and drops some. The sample lists fewer than 80,000 clones; around 90% were seen once. Source material: peripheral blood. These receptors originate from a human donor in a cohort sampled during active COVID-19. Both conserved end residues are part of each CDR3. A D gene is named only where the DNA matches it firmly. Clone size is given for some rows only: seen once, a few or many times, or a class if the clone is expanded.

j_gene: TRBJ2-3
abundance: NA
d_gene: NA
len: 18
v_gene: TRBV24-1
CDR3aa: CATSDTTGFSAVSDTQYF
CDR3nt: TGTGCCACCAGTGATACAACAGGGTTCAGCGCGGTTTCGGATACGCAGTATTTT

j_gene: TRBJ2-7
abundance: few
d_gene: TRBD2
len: 15
v_gene: TRBV7-6
CDR3aa: CASSPWTSGSDEQYF
CDR3nt: TGTGCCAGCAGCCCCTGGACTAGCGGGAGCGACGAGCAGTACTTC

j_gene: TRBJ2-3
abundance: NA
d_gene: TRBD2
len: 15
v_gene: TRBV15
CDR3aa: CATSRTGGLTDTQYF
CDR3nt: TGTGCCACCAGCAGAACGGGAGGGCTCACAGATACGCAGTATTTT

j_gene: TRBJ2-3
abundance: NA
d_gene: TRBD2
len: 16
v_gene: TRBV19
CDR3aa: CASSHGSGGNTDTQYF
CDR3nt: TGTGCCAGTAGCCATGGGTCGGGGGGAAACACAGATACGCAGTATTTT

j_gene: TRBJ1-2
abundance: NA
d_gene: TRBD1
len: 13
v_gene: TRBV6-4
CDR3aa: CASSDGTGGGYTF
CDR3nt: TGTGCCAGCAGTGACGGGACAGGGGGTGGCTACACCTTC

j_gene: TRBJ1-3
abundance: NA
d_gene: NA
len: 15
v_gene: TRBV4-3
CDR3aa: CASSQDGGRGNTIYF
CDR3nt: TGCGCCAGCAGCCAAGACGGGGGGCGAGGAAACACCATATATTTT

j_gene: TRBJ1-4
abundance: NA
d_gene: TRBD1
len: 15
v_gene: TRBV5-1
CDR3aa: CASSTDRGTNEKLFF
CDR3nt: TGCGCCAGCAGCACAGACAGGGGCACTAATGAAAAACTGTTTTTT

j_gene: TRBJ2-7
abundance: NA
d_gene: NA
len: 15
v_gene: TRBV2
CDR3aa: CASSPLEDSSYEQYF
CDR3nt: TGTGCCAGCAGTCCCCTTGAGGACTCCTCCTACGAGCAGTACTTC

j_gene: TRBJ2-7
abundance: NA
d_gene: NA
len: 15
v_gene: TRBV6-2/TRBV6-3
CDR3aa: CASSTAGVLPYEQYF
CDR3nt: TGTGCCAGCAGTACTGCTGGTGTTCTGCCCTACGAGCAGTACTTC

j_gene: TRBJ2-3
abundance: NA
d_gene: NA
len: 14
v_gene: TRBV6-5
CDR3aa: CASMVGGLTDTQYF
CDR3nt: TGTGCCAGCATGGTCGGGGGGCTCACAGATACGCAGTATTTT

j_gene: TRBJ1-6
abundance: NA
d_gene: NA
len: 18
v_gene: TRBV5-1
CDR3aa: CASSLTGRRGFNNSPLHF
CDR3nt: TGCGCCAGCAGCTTGACTGGGCGCAGGGGCTTTAATAATTCACCCCTCCACTTT

j_gene: TRBJ2-1
abundance: NA
d_gene: NA
len: 17
v_gene: TRBV7-3
CDR3aa: CASSLKLGGPEGNEQFF
CDR3nt: TGTGCCAGCAGCTTAAAGCTGGGGGGACCAGAAGGCAATGAGCAGTTCTTC

j_gene: TRBJ2-7
abundance: NA
d_gene: NA
len: 15
v_gene: TRBV6-2/TRBV6-3
CDR3aa: CASSYPGYRDYEQYF
CDR3nt: TGTGCCAGCAGTTACCCGGGATACAGGGACTACGAGCAGTACTTC

j_gene: TRBJ2-1
abundance: NA
d_gene: NA
len: 10
v_gene: TRBV29-1
CDR3aa: CSVRDYEQFF
CDR3nt: TGCAGCGTTAGGGACTATGAGCAGTTCTTC

j_gene: TRBJ1-2
abundance: NA
d_gene: TRBD1
len: 14
v_gene: TRBV6-5
CDR3aa: CASSPSRTGGRYTF
CDR3nt: TGTGCCAGCAGTCCATCCCGGACAGGTGGTCGCTACACCTTC

j_gene: TRBJ1-5
abundance: NA
d_gene: TRBD1
len: 15
v_gene: TRBV28
CDR3aa: CASNWGTGVGQPQHF
CDR3nt: TGTGCCAGCAACTGGGGAACAGGGGTTGGGCAGCCCCAGCATTTT

j_gene: TRBJ2-1
abundance: NA
d_gene: NA
len: 15
v_gene: TRBV5-1
CDR3aa: CASSLEVSSYNEQFF
CDR3nt: TGCGCCAGCAGCTTGGAAGTGAGCTCCTACAATGAGCAGTTCTTC

j_gene: TRBJ2-1
abundance: NA
d_gene: TRBD2
len: 17
v_gene: TRBV5-4
CDR3aa: CASSVGGTTLLYNEQFF
CDR3nt: TGTGCCAGCAGCGTGGGGGGGACTACCCTCTTATACAATGAGCAGTTCTTC

j_gene: TRBJ2-5
abundance: NA
d_gene: TRBD1
len: 14
v_gene: TRBV7-2
CDR3aa: CASSRDRGSETQYF
CDR3nt: TGTGCCAGCAGTCGGGACAGGGGATCGGAGACCCAGTACTTC

j_gene: TRBJ2-2
abundance: NA
d_gene: NA
len: 15
v_gene: TRBV7-2
CDR3aa: CASSFHSGQDGELFF
CDR3nt: TGTGCCAGCAGCTTTCATTCAGGGCAAGACGGGGAGCTGTTTTTT

j_gene: TRBJ2-5
abundance: once
d_gene: NA
len: 20
v_gene: TRBV3-1/TRBV3-2
CDR3aa: CASSHRDTLCRARYQETQYF
CDR3nt: TGTGCCAGCAGCCACCGGGATACTCTCTGCCGGGCAAGGTACCAAGAGACCCAGTACTTC

j_gene: TRBJ2-1
abundance: NA
d_gene: TRBD2
len: 15
v_gene: TRBV29-1
CDR3aa: CSVQGTSGNSNEQFF
CDR3nt: TGCAGCGTGCAAGGGACTAGCGGGAACAGCAATGAGCAGTTCTTC

j_gene: TRBJ2-3
abundance: NA
d_gene: NA
len: 11
v_gene: TRBV21-1
CDR3aa: CVAASTDTQYF
CDR3nt: TGTGTAGCCGCTAGCACAGATACGCAGTATTTT

j_gene: TRBJ1-6
abundance: NA
d_gene: NA
len: 16
v_gene: TRBV3-1/TRBV3-2
CDR3aa: CASSQPTIRQHSPLHF
CDR3nt: TGTGCCAGCAGCCAACCGACCATACGACAGCATTCACCCCTCCACTTT

j_gene: TRBJ2-5
abundance: NA
d_gene: TRBD2
len: 15
v_gene: TRBV11-3
CDR3aa: CASSLGLADQETQYF
CDR3nt: TGTGCCAGCAGCTTGGGACTAGCGGACCAAGAGACCCAGTACTTC

j_gene: TRBJ1-2
abundance: NA
d_gene: TRBD1
len: 15
v_gene: TRBV5-4
CDR3aa: CASSRNGQGDYGYTF
CDR3nt: TGTGCCAGCAGCCGAAATGGACAGGGCGACTATGGCTACACCTTC

j_gene: TRBJ1-1
abundance: NA
d_gene: TRBD1
len: 14
v_gene: TRBV25-1
CDR3aa: CGPGQGFPNTEAFF
CDR3nt: TGTGGCCCGGGACAGGGTTTCCCGAACACTGAAGCTTTCTTT

j_gene: TRBJ2-7
abundance: NA
d_gene: NA
len: 13
v_gene: TRBV10-3
CDR3aa: CAISERGFQEQYF
CDR3nt: TGTGCCATCAGTGAAAGGGGGTTTCAAGAGCAGTACTTC

j_gene: TRBJ1-1
abundance: NA
d_gene: TRBD1
len: 16
v_gene: TRBV18
CDR3aa: CASSPRDRGVRTEAFF
CDR3nt: TGTGCCAGCTCACCACGAGACAGGGGAGTGAGGACTGAAGCTTTCTTT

j_gene: TRBJ2-2
abundance: once
d_gene: NA
len: 15
v_gene: TRBV4-3
CDR3aa: CASSQVGGNTGELFF
CDR3nt: TGCGCCAGCAGCCAAGTCGGGGGAAACACCGGGGAGCTGTTTTTT

j_gene: TRBJ2-1
abundance: NA
d_gene: TRBD2
len: 14
v_gene: TRBV5-6
CDR3aa: CASSFSGSAQEQFF
CDR3nt: TGTGCCAGCAGCTTTAGCGGGTCGGCGCAAGAGCAGTTCTTC

j_gene: TRBJ1-2
abundance: NA
d_gene: NA
len: 16
v_gene: TRBV4-1
CDR3aa: CASSQEPGNDNYGYTF
CDR3nt: TGCGCCAGCAGCCAAGAACCGGGGAATGATAACTATGGCTACACCTTC